This TCR beta chain was recorded in a study of regulatory T cells in long-lasting Graves disease (dated by TCRdb to about 2021). Turning to the overall study: In the newly diagnosed Graves' disease group, patients had been taking antithyroid drugs for less than 3 months. The study took place in China and was registered as a clinical trial. A total of around 35 samples underwent TCR sequencing, from roughly 13 patients with persistent Graves' disease and some 20 patients with newly diagnosed Graves' disease. Patients with persistent Graves' disease were compared with patients with newly diagnosed Graves' disease using TCR sequencing and RNA sequencing of peripheral blood.

The time point label, read with the paper, signifies: newly diagnosed GD, antithyroid drugs for less than 3 months. For both TCR sequencing and RNA sequencing, RNA was extracted from PBMCs using TRIzol. The diagnosis of Graves' disease followed American Thyroid Association guidelines. Recruitment of patients was carried out at an endocrinology department in Xi'an, China. From each patient, around 9.3 milliliters of peripheral blood was collected into an EDTA anticoagulant tube. Ficoll Paque Plus density gradient separation was used to isolate PBMCs, and no further T cell sorting was done. RNA quality was checked with an Agilent 2100 Bioanalyzer and agarose gel, and concentration with a NanoDrop 2000. This clonotype was counted ten times or more. The specificity of this receptor is unknown. The record has no base qualities; no much larger clone is one base away. Study-wide findings and limitations: A larger number of public clonotypes was shared among persistent patients (approximately 2,500) than among newly diagnosed patients (about 990). Peripheral blood alone was examined, since thyroid tissue, which constituted the primary lesion, could not be accessed. The authors noted that the small sample size was a limitation that may lower accuracy. Compared with newly diagnosed patients, persistent Graves' disease patients had lower TCR Shannon entropy and fewer highly expanded clones, which suggests clonal expansion. Only the TCR beta chain was sequenced and analyzed. Persistent disease showed preferential use of TRBV28, TRBJ1-2 and TRBJ2-5, whereas newly diagnosed disease favored TRBV20-1 and TRBJ2-1.

Library construction relied on multiplex PCR. Sequencing relied on an Illumina HiSeq 4000. TCR beta libraries were built with iRepertoire HTBI primers and Arm-PCR amplification of CDR3 regions. Gel purification was performed on PCR products prior to sequencing. The authors processed their data as follows. Gene usage analysis of CDR3 amino acid clonotypes used the roughly 62 TRBV and approximately 13 TRBJ segments found across samples. Filtered high-quality paired reads were merged into contigs using COPE and FqMerger. BLAST was used to align contigs to IMGT TRBV, TRBD and TRBJ reference genes, and CDR3 was defined according to IMGT. Any clonotype with a frequency above 0.1% was classified as a highly expanded clone. Repertoire diversity was measured by Shannon entropy, and V-J evenness by the Gini coefficient. A clonotype was considered public if more than one individual shared it. TCRdb cleaned the public reads at Q25 with fastp, built clones with MiXCR and kept in-frame beta chains. Rows matching on CDR3 protein sequence are summarized as one entry with the most common DNA and genes. The V and J calls were determined by TCRdb, not by the authors. The table for this sample lists more than 400,000 distinct CDR3 sequences; 15% to 20% of them were counted only once. Jointly, the top ten make up around 10% of the sample.

Looking up the germline V gene (reference sequence) yields CDR1 SEHNR and CDR2 FQNEAQ. Inclusive of the bounding cysteine and phenylalanine, the CDR3 is 16 residues long. Only CDR3 DNA remains: 48 bases, in frame from the first base. V is shortened by 6 bases, J by 2 bases, and the region joining them spans 16 bases. The data were also submitted as part of a second study, on T cells in Graves' hyperthyroidism and ophthalmopathy. Per the second study: Stable Graves' hyperthyroidism was defined as the absence of progression to ophthalmopathy over 18 months of follow-up. The hyperthyroidism patients were between 18 and 65 years old and newly diagnosed, with a disease duration of less than 2 months. The study excluded patients with uncontrolled infections, other autoimmune diseases, pregnancy or lactation. Clinical symptoms, serum thyroxine and TRAb, thyroid ultrasound, and orbital computed tomography formed the basis for the diagnoses. The TCR CDR3 was subjected to a first round of RT-PCR using the HTBI primer set and the Qiagen OneStep RT-PCR kit. Most expanded thyroid clonotypes (frequency above 0.001) were also found in blood, which suggests that blood repertoires may mirror thyroid immune responses. A 13 V-J signature model separated ophthalmopathy from stable hyperthyroidism, with 87.88% sensitivity and 81% to 83% specificity in cross-validation and 80%/75% in testing. In validation, progression to ophthalmopathy was predicted by the model with 65% to 71% sensitivity and under 85% specificity, a median of roughly 6.4 months before onset. TCR V-J signatures able to tell the groups apart were searched for in a discovery cohort of 95 or so patients, of whom under 45 had Graves' ophthalmopathy and about 55 had stable Graves' hyperthyroidism. Prospective prediction of ophthalmopathy was tested in an independent validation cohort of approximately 19 hyperthyroidism patients and some 17 patients who later progressed to ophthalmopathy. The approximately 100 discovery patients were randomly divided into training and test sets at a 7:3 ratio. In addition, the study compared T-cell repertoires in thyroid tissue and in blood from roughly six Graves' hyperthyroidism patients. Once sampling was done, hyperthyroidism patients were given methimazole at a starting dose of 30 mg daily, whereas ophthalmopathy patients were given high-dose intravenous methylprednisolone. Libraries were constructed in a second round of multiplex PCR, after which size selection and purification were performed. The libraries were sequenced on an Illumina HiSeq2000 using paired-end 100 bp reads. Raw data were processed with SOAPnuke, discarding reads with adapters, uncalled bases, mean Phred below 15, or no exact constant-primer or identifier match. High-quality paired reads were merged with COPE v1.2.5, and unique nucleotide sequences were defined as clonotypes. MiTCR v1.1 was used to align the clonotypes against IMGT TRBV, TRBD and TRBJ reference segments. Analysis was restricted to V-J combinations with a frequency above 0.0001, which covered roughly 99% of repertoires. A TCS score was defined as the ratio between F50 (clonal expansion) and ExV (chaos), using BLOSUM62-based TCRdist between CDR3 peptides within each V-J. Welch's t-statistics and random forest reduced just over 500 V-J features to roughly 13, which were used in a naive Bayes classifier (R e1071). No statistical method was used to set the sample size in advance, and investigators knew the group allocation. The paper describes TCR Vbeta CDR3 sequencing of some 130 peripheral blood samples, made up of some 42 ophthalmopathy patients, some 76 hyperthyroidism patients and approximately 17 progressor patients.

This clonotype originated in a woman aged 25 to 45 with Graves disease. Donor details come from another sample of the same person, matched by shared clones. The rearrangement combines TRBV7-9 with TRBJ1-4, with the D gene not confidently named. The sequencing used peripheral blood mononuclear cells (PBMCs), collected at new diagnosis, from a patient treated with antithyroid drugs. The CDR3 has the sequence CASRPGFQRTNEKLFF. The sequenced DNA is TGTGCCAGCAGACCCGGGTTTCAACGCACTAATGAAAAACTGTTTTTT.